This T cell receptor beta chain was captured by sequencing in a study of CXCR4 blockade with PD-1 therapy in pancreatic cancer. For this clone: Its cognate antigen is unknown.

Whole-study results and caveats: More frequent amino acid clones had more nucleotide rearrangements, suggesting convergent selection.

Libraries were prepared by immunoSEQ multiplex PCR; TCRdb keeps only in-frame clonotypes and omits some of them. The sample lists 600 to 950 clones, around half seen once, with less than 7% in the top ten. This receptor was taken from a human donor with pancreatic ductal adenocarcinoma. The sample comprised tumor tissue.

CDR3 sequence: CASTLGGLAGGPDTQYF. In DNA form, the CDR3 reads TGTGCCAGTACCCTCGGGGGCTTAGCGGGAGGGCCAGATACGCAGTATTTT. V is TRBV19 and J is TRBJ2-3; 11 nucleotides align to TRBD2. The CDR3 sequence is 17 residues long. V lost 7 bases to trimming and J lost 4 bases; unmatched junction nucleotides: 13. CDR1 and CDR2 (germline): LNHDA, SQIVND (reference sequence).